This T cell receptor (beta chain) was found in a study of shared clonotypes between healthy human individuals. The wider study: Donors had three CD4 naive, three CD4 memory, two CD8 naive and one CD8 memory plate apiece.

Trimming left V 0 bases short and J 6 bases short, with 9 bases between. The CDR3 spans 13 residues. Germline CDR1 MNHEY, CDR2 SVGAGI. Terminally differentiated effector memory CD45RA+ cells were excluded from the naive CD8 cells, which were CD45RO-negative and positively selected for CCR7. How the authors handled the data: As immunoSEQ supplied junction-only sequences (without quality scores), filtering differed. Data came from immunoSEQ multiplex PCR; TCRdb stores just in-frame clones and leaves some out. Clone size and the V and J calls come from that table; the DNA yielded D and trimming. This table has fewer than 1 million clones, approximately 97% appearing once.

This chain connects TRBV6-5 to TRBJ2-7; no clear D. The origin of this receptor is a man aged 30 to 39 in good health. Sample: naive CD8+ T cells sorted from blood. DNA of the CDR3: TGTGCCAGCAGTTACTCGCTATATGGCGAGCAGTACTTC. Translating gives CASSYSLYGEQYF.